Each of the 26 T cell receptor beta chains below was sequenced from the same sample in a study of cytomegalovirus exposure and HLA in healthy donors. The method was immunoSEQ multiplex PCR; TCRdb's version includes in-frame clones alone and lacks a portion of them. In the table there are some 110,000 clones, roughly nine tenths of which are singletons. Source material: PBMCs. The receptors were sampled from a woman aged 18-29 years in good health and CMV-seropositive.

This chain connects TRBV9 to TRBJ2-2; 9 nucleotides line up with TRBD1. This CDR3 is built from 20 residues. The germline CDR1 and CDR2 sequences are SGDLS and YYNGEE. The V segment lost 0 bases and the J segment 2 bases; nucleotides outside the gene matches: 14. This chain's CDR3 is CASSVGPGTGFGRNTGELFF. DNA of the CDR3: TGTGCCAGCAGCGTAGGCCCCGGGACAGGGTTTGGCCGAAACACCGGGGAGCTGTTTTTT.

This clone appeared once. The chain employs TRBV4-1 and TRBJ2-7, with D maybe TRBD1 (5 bases). This CDR3 has 15 residues. With 4 bases removed from V and 2 bases from J, the gap between germline ends came to 15 bases. CDR1 MGHRA and CDR2 YSYEKL come from the germline V gene. CDR3 bases: TGCGCCAGCAGCCCCCAGGGCACACGGGCCTACGAGCAGTACTTC. This sequence encodes CASSPQGTRAYEQYF.

The chain has TRBV6-5 and TRBJ2-3; D is unclear. CDR1 and CDR2 (germline): MNHEY, SVGAGI. The CDR3 is made up of 11 amino acids. V was shortened by 5 bases and J by 5 bases, with 5 bases between the two germline ends. The CDR3 bases are TGTGCCAGCAGTCCCCTAGATACGCAGTATTTT. Translated: CASSPLDTQYF.

This chain connects TRBV27 to TRBJ2-7, with 7 bases lining up with TRBD1. The germline gives CDR1 MNHEY, CDR2 SMNVEV (reference sequence). Unmatched junction bases numbered 14, after V lost 8 bases and J lost 4 bases. The CDR3 covers 15 residues. Here the CDR3 reads CASSPRGGEGYEQYF. CDR3 coding DNA: TGTGCCAGCTCCCCTAGAGGGGGCGAGGGGTACGAGCAGTACTTC.

The V gene is TRBV29-1, the J gene TRBJ1-2; 8 nucleotides agree with TRBD1. The V and J ends lost 7 bases and 5 bases, in that order; junction bases with no gene match: 15. This CDR3 is 15 amino acids long. The germline V gene encodes CDR1 SQVTM and CDR2 ANQGSEA. In DNA form, the CDR3 reads TGCAGCGCCCTGGACAGGGAGAGCTCCCGATATGGCTACACCTTC. Translated: CSALDRESSRYGYTF.

This chain links TRBV29-1 with TRBJ2-2; tentative D call: TRBD2 (7 bases). Trimming shortened V by 4 bases and J by 4 bases, and 13 bases separated the two germline ends. The CDR3 has 14 amino acids. CDR1 and CDR2 from the germline V gene are SQVTM and ANQGSEA. CDR3 bases: TGCAGCGTTGGTGCGGGGGCCGTCACCGGGGAGCTGTTTTTT. This translates into CSVGAGAVTGELFF.

V and J are TRBV29-1 and TRBJ2-2; 8 positions match TRBD2. The CDR3 is made up of 15 amino acids. J was trimmed by 4 bases and V by 4 bases; bases with no gene match: 8. The V gene's germline CDR1 is SQVTM and CDR2 ANQGSEA. DNA of the CDR3: TGCAGCGTTGTAGATAGCGGGGACCGCACCGGGGAGCTGTTTTTT. This translates into CSVVDSGDRTGELFF.

The chain links TRBV6-1 to TRBJ1-2; the D gene is possibly TRBD1 (6 bases). The CDR3 is 14 residues long. Per germline, CDR1 MNHNS and CDR2 SASEGT. V lost 2 bases and J 3 bases, leaving 10 bases between the germline ends. The CDR3 reads CASSERRGDYGYTF. In DNA, the CDR3 is TGTGCCAGCAGTGAACGCAGGGGAGACTATGGCTACACCTTC.

The table lists this clone with a count of one. One end of the junction does not line up with germline, which may come from a read error. This sequence joins TRBV7-7 and TRBJ2-5, with 9 bases identical to TRBD2. The CDR3 has 15 residues. Germline V CDR1 and CDR2: SSHAT, FNYEAQ (reference sequence). The CDR3 coding sequence is TGTGCTAGCAGCTTAAGCGGGGGGTCTCAAGAGACCCAGTACTTC. Residues: CASSLSGGSQETQYF. The variable domain in full, with the rest retrieved from reference TRBV7-7 and TRBJ2-5, is GAGVSQSPRYKVTKRGQDVTLRCDPISSHATLYWYQQALGQGPEFLTYFNYEAQPDKSGLPSDRFSAERPEGSISTLTIQRTEQRDSAMYRCASSLSGGSQETQYFGPGTRLLVL.

This sequence joins TRBV5-1 and TRBJ2-5; 14 bases map to TRBD2. The J segment lost 3 bases and the V segment lost 5 bases, leaving 9 bases of the junction unmatched. The germline CDR1 and CDR2 sequences are SGHRS and YFSETQ. The CDR3 runs to 17 residues. The CDR3 protein is CASSRLAGGPAEETQYF. DNA for the CDR3: TGCGCCAGCAGTCGACTAGCGGGGGGGCCCGCCGAAGAGACCCAGTACTTC. The whole variable domain, filled in from reference TRBV5-1 and TRBJ2-5, reads KAGVTQTPRYLIKTRGQQVTLSCSPISGHRSVSWYQQTPGQGLQFLFEYFSETQRNKGNFPGRFSGRQFSNSRSEMNVSTLELGDSALYLCASSRLAGGPAEETQYFGPGTRLLVL.

A few counts support this clone. This rearrangement joins TRBV13 to TRBJ2-1, with 9 bases aligning to TRBD2. V shed 4 bases and J 3 bases; nucleotides not matched to a gene: 4. This CDR3 spans 15 amino acids. Germline CDR1 PRHDT, CDR2 FYEKMQ (reference sequence). CDR3 sequence: CASSSTSGDYNEQFF. CDR3 DNA: TGTGCCAGCAGCTCGACTAGCGGTGACTACAATGAGCAGTTCTTC.

V is TRBV30 and J is TRBJ1-5; D remains ambiguous. V dropped 0 bases and J dropped 11 bases, with 17 bases sitting between them. The CDR3 consists of 14 residues. CDR1 and CDR2 from the germline V gene are GTSNPN and SVGIG (reference sequence). In nucleotides, the CDR3 is TGTGCCTGGAGTGTTCGAGGCCTCGTCCGGGCCCAGCATTTT. It codes for CAWSVRGLVRAQHF.

The V and J genes are TRBV25-1 and TRBJ1-2, with D tentatively TRBD1 (6 bases). The CDR3 contains 13 residues. Trimming left V 2 bases short and J 8 bases short, with 12 bases between. Germline CDR1 reads MGHDK; CDR2 reads SYGVNS. CDR3 protein: CASSEREGDGYTF. CDR3 nucleotides: TGTGCCAGCAGTGAAAGGGAGGGGGACGGCTACACCTTC.

This clone was seen more than once but under ten times. The rearrangement uses TRBV13 and TRBJ2-7; tentative D call: TRBD2 (6 bases). Germline loops: CDR1 PRHDT, CDR2 FYEKMQ (reference sequence). There are 13 residues in the CDR3. V lost 2 bases, J lost 3 bases, and 8 bases lay in between. CDR3 DNA: TGTGCCAGCAGCTTAAACGGGGGCTACGAGCAGTACTTC. Its protein product is CASSLNGGYEQYF.

The genes are TRBV7-9 and TRBJ1-1; D remains unclear. Germline V gene data show CDR1 as SEHNR and CDR2 as FQNEAQ (reference sequence). This CDR3 comprises 13 residues. With 6 bases removed from V and 1 base from J, the gap between germline ends came to 9 bases. In DNA form, the CDR3 reads TGTGCCAGCAGTCCCCCGGGGAACACTGAAGCTTTCTTT. This gives the protein CASSPPGNTEAFF.

The genes are TRBV27 and TRBJ1-2; the D gene is possibly TRBD1 (6 bases). Trimming removed 1 base at V and 2 bases at J, with 11 bases between. CDR1 MNHEY and CDR2 SMNVEV come from the germline V gene (reference sequence). The CDR3 has 15 amino acids. The CDR3 is CASSLYFGGNYGYTF. The CDR3 DNA is TGTGCCAGCAGTTTATATTTTGGGGGCAACTATGGCTACACCTTC.

The CDR3 sequence: CAWSGMGQGAFQPQHF. CDR3 sequence (DNA): TGTGCCTGGAGTGGCATGGGACAGGGGGCTTTTCAGCCCCAGCATTTT. V and J are TRBV30 and TRBJ1-5, with 12 bases identical to TRBD1. The CDR3 loop spans 16 amino acids. J gave up 6 bases and V 1 base, and 7 bases lay outside the gene matches. The germline gives CDR1 GTSNPN, CDR2 SVGIG (reference sequence).

The V gene is TRBV6-1, the J gene TRBJ2-7; perhaps TRBD2 as D (5 bases). Germline V gene lookup returns CDR1 MNHNS and CDR2 SASEGT. The CDR3 loop spans 14 amino acids. Trimming cost V 2 bases and J 6 bases, with 14 bases left between them. The CDR3 loop reads CASSEWAGRGEQYF. Written as DNA, the CDR3 is TGTGCCAGCAGTGAATGGGCGGGCCGGGGCGAGCAGTACTTC.

The rearrangement links TRBV19 to TRBJ2-1; D might be TRBD1 (5 bases). V lost 3 bases, J lost 4 bases, and 10 bases lay in between. This CDR3 has 14 amino acids. The germline V gene has CDR1 LNHDA and CDR2 SQIVND (reference sequence). The DNA of the CDR3 is TGTGCCAGTAGTATTCTGGGGCCTTACAATGAGCAGTTCTTC. This codes for CASSILGPYNEQFF. Looking up the rest from reference TRBV19 and TRBJ2-1 gives the full variable domain: DGGITQSPKYLFRKEGQNVTLSCEQNLNHDAMYWYRQDPGQGLRLIYYSQIVNDFQKGDIAEGYSVSREKKESFPLTVTSAQKNPTAFYLCASSILGPYNEQFFGPGTRLTVL.

The gene calls are TRBV7-8 and TRBJ2-5; perhaps TRBD1 as D (6 bases). V lost 7 bases, J lost 2 bases, and 11 bases lay in between. The CDR3 length is 13 residues. The germline CDR1 and CDR2 sequences are SGHVS and FQNEAQ. The CDR3: CASTRQVQETQYF. The CDR3 nucleotides read TGTGCCAGCACCCGACAGGTACAAGAGACCCAGTACTTC. Full variable domain (rest looked up from reference TRBV7-8 and TRBJ2-5): GAGVSQSPRYKVAKRGQDVALRCDPISGHVSLFWYQQALGQGPEFLTYFQNEAQLDKSGLPSDRFFAERPEGSVSTLKIQRTQQEDSAVYLCASTRQVQETQYFGPGTRLLVL.

The chain carries TRBV30 and TRBJ2-2; a weak D match, TRBD2 (6 bases). CDR3 size: 15 residues. The V gene's germline CDR1 is GTSNPN and CDR2 SVGIG (reference sequence). V lost 4 bases, J lost 3 bases, and 15 bases lay in between. The chain's CDR3 is CAWTRLGGDTGELFF. CDR3 nucleotide sequence: TGTGCCTGGACTAGATTAGGAGGGGACACCGGGGAGCTGTTTTTT. Combining the CDR3 with reference TRBV30 and TRBJ2-2 gives the whole variable domain SQTIHQWPATLVQPVGSPLSLECTVEGTSNPNLYWYRQAAGRGLQLLFYSVGIGQISSEVPQNLSASRPQDRQFILSSKKLLLSDSGFYLCAWTRLGGDTGELFFGEGSRLTVL.

The chain combines TRBV19 with TRBJ2-3; 11 bases map to TRBD1. V dropped 9 bases and J dropped 0; count of bases not matched to a gene: 11. The V gene's germline CDR1 is LNHDA and CDR2 SQIVND (reference sequence). The CDR3 extends over 17 amino acids. CDR3 amino acids: CARQRTGGLTSTDTQYF. The CDR3, as DNA: TGTGCCAGACAACGGACAGGGGGCCTCACTAGCACAGATACGCAGTATTTT. Full variable domain (missing parts from reference TRBV19 and TRBJ2-3): DGGITQSPKYLFRKEGQNVTLSCEQNLNHDAMYWYRQDPGQGLRLIYYSQIVNDFQKGDIAEGYSVSREKKESFPLTVTSAQKNPTAFYLCARQRTGGLTSTDTQYFGPGTRLTVL.

The genes are TRBV4-2 and TRBJ2-1; TRBD2 matches at 11 bases. The germline gives CDR1 LGHNA, CDR2 YNFKEQ. V trimming: 2 bases; J trimming: 6 bases; junction bases outside the gene matches: 6. The CDR3 covers 16 residues. The CDR3 reads CASSQPGTSGSNEQFF. CDR3 coding DNA: TGTGCCAGCAGCCAACCCGGGACTAGCGGTTCCAATGAGCAGTTCTTC.

V is TRBV5-4 and J is TRBJ1-1, with 7 bases identical to TRBD1. After removal of 5 bases from V and 0 bases from J, the junction contained 4 bases not matched to a gene. CDR1 SGHNT and CDR2 YYREEE come from the germline V gene (reference sequence). The CDR3 is made up of 14 amino acids. This CDR3 reads CASRPGQMNTEAFF. CDR3 in DNA: TGTGCCAGCAGGCCGGGACAGATGAACACTGAAGCTTTCTTT.

This clone has a single count. This chain uses TRBV29-1 with TRBJ2-7; TRBD1 matches at 8 bases. This CDR3 spans 13 amino acids. With 5 bases clipped from V and 5 bases from J, the junction kept 8 bases outside the gene matches. Germline lookup yields CDR1 SQVTM and CDR2 ANQGSEA. CDR3 amino acids: CSVSGTGQNEQYF. For the CDR3, the DNA is TGCAGCGTTTCCGGGACAGGTCAGAACGAGCAGTACTTC.

This chain connects TRBV19 to TRBJ2-7, with unresolved D. The CDR3 is 15 amino acids. V was shortened by 6 bases and J by 3 bases, with 18 bases between the two germline ends. Germline V lookup: CDR1 LNHDA, CDR2 SQIVND (reference sequence). In DNA, the CDR3 is TGTGCCAGTAGATTCGGAGACCGCCCCTACTACGAGCAGTACTTC. Amino acid sequence: CASRFGDRPYYEQYF.